Listed below are T cell receptor beta chains from one sample, sequenced in a study of shared clonotypes between healthy human individuals. Generated by immunoSEQ multiplex PCR, the TCRdb table keeps only in-frame clones and is missing some. The sample contains over a million clones, about 70% of which appear only once. Material: memory CD4+ T cells sorted from blood. The receptors stem from a man between 18 and 29 years old in good health. CDR3s include the opening cysteine and the closing phenylalanine or tryptophan. The D gene is left open where the match is weak. The size of a clone is reported for some rows only, either as once, few or many, or as a class for expanded clones.

V gene	clone size	J gene	D gene	CDR3 length	CDR3 protein	CDR3 DNA
TRBV19	many	TRBJ2-3	TRBD1	20	CASSPGQNLEGGQARATQYF	TGTGCCAGTAGTCCGGGACAGAATCTGGAAGGTGGCCAAGCCCGAGCTACGCAGTATTTT
TRBV7-6	once	TRBJ1-6	.	13	CASSVLLDSPLHF	TGTGCCAGCAGCGTATTATTGGATTCACCCCTCCACTTT
TRBV30	.	TRBJ2-4	.	17	CAWSGGGGAGAKNIQYF	TGTGCCTGGAGTGGGGGTGGGGGCGCGGGAGCCAAAAACATTCAGTACTTC
TRBV19	.	TRBJ2-5	TRBD1	13	CASRGDREETQYF	TGTGCCAGTAGGGGGGACAGGGAAGAGACCCAGTACTTC
TRBV18	.	TRBJ2-5	.	12	CASWGIQETQYF	TGTGCCAGCTGGGGGATTCAAGAGACCCAGTACTTC
TRBV25-1	few	TRBJ2-3	TRBD2	16	CASSVPSGSNTDTQYF	TGTGCCAGCAGTGTACCTAGCGGGAGTAACACAGATACGCAGTATTTT
TRBV30	.	TRBJ2-3	TRBD1	15	CAWSAGDRDTDTQYF	TGTGCCTGGAGTGCCGGGGACAGGGACACAGATACGCAGTATTTT
TRBV6-6	.	TRBJ2-1	TRBD2	15	CASSRLAGASNEQFF	TGTGCCAGCAGCAGACTAGCGGGAGCCAGCAATGAGCAGTTCTTC
TRBV7-2	.	TRBJ2-1	.	16	CASSLGRGITYNEQFF	TGTGCCAGCAGCTTGGGACGCGGGATAACCTACAATGAGCAGTTCTTC
TRBV2	many	TRBJ2-7	.	12	CASSSQSYEQYF	TGTGCCAGCAGTAGTCAGAGCTACGAGCAGTACTTC
TRBV6-1	.	TRBJ1-2	.	15	CASSEGGWSGFGYTF	TGTGCCAGCAGTGAAGGGGGGTGGTCTGGCTTCGGCTACACCTTC
TRBV5-4	.	TRBJ2-3	.	15	CASSLEGGSTDTQYF	TGTGCCAGCAGCTTGGAGGGCGGGAGCACAGATACGCAGTATTTT
TRBV6-5	.	TRBJ2-7	.	12	CASSQSAYEQYF	TGTGCCAGCAGCCAGAGCGCCTACGAGCAGTACTTC
TRBV10-3	.	TRBJ2-7	.	15	CAISFYGGQIYEQYF	TGTGCCATCAGTTTTTATGGGGGGCAGATCTACGAGCAGTACTTC
TRBV5-5	once	TRBJ2-7	TRBD2	18	CASSPRSTSGRSSYEQYF	TGTGCCAGCAGCCCCCGTTCAACTAGCGGCCGGAGCTCCTACGAGCAGTACTTC
TRBV7-7	.	TRBJ2-5	.	12	CASSTAPGPQYF	TGTGCTAGCAGCACAGCTCCGGGGCCCCAGTACTTC
TRBV18	.	TRBJ2-4	.	15	CASSPNSLLENIQYF	TGTGCCAGCTCACCTAACAGTCTGCTAGAAAACATTCAGTACTTC
TRBV14	.	TRBJ1-1	.	15	CASSQVGHPGAEAFF	TGTGCCAGCAGCCAGGTGGGACACCCTGGGGCTGAAGCTTTCTTT
TRBV11-2	few	TRBJ2-2	.	14	CASSEHSNTGELFF	TGTGCCAGCAGCGAGCATTCGAACACCGGGGAGCTGTTTTTT
TRBV27	once	TRBJ2-7	TRBD1	14	CASSYGQEFSEQYF	TGTGCCAGCAGTTACGGACAGGAGTTTTCCGAGCAGTACTTC
TRBV15	.	TRBJ2-7	.	12	CATSEYFYEQYF	TGTGCCACTAGCGAATACTTCTACGAGCAGTACTTC
TRBV6-1	.	TRBJ2-1	.	14	CASSEAWGLNEQFF	TGTGCCAGCAGTGAAGCGTGGGGCCTCAATGAGCAGTTCTTC
TRBV9	.	TRBJ1-2	.	15	CASSVEEGTVYGYTF	TGTGCCAGCAGCGTAGAGGAGGGTACAGTCTATGGCTACACCTTC
TRBV5-1	.	TRBJ1-5	.	16	CASSPQGFYSNQPQHF	TGCGCCAGCAGCCCTCAGGGGTTCTATAGCAATCAGCCCCAGCATTTT
TRBV10-3	few	TRBJ1-4	.	17	CAISESGSLATNEKLFF	TGTGCCATCAGTGAGTCTGGCAGCCTTGCAACTAATGAAAAACTGTTTTTT
TRBV27	.	TRBJ1-2	TRBD1	14	CASSLGQGKIGYTF	TGTGCCAGCAGTTTGGGACAGGGGAAGATTGGCTACACCTTC
TRBV19	.	TRBJ2-6	.	17	CASSISGTSTGANVLTF	TGTGCCAGTAGTATATCCGGGACATCAACTGGGGCCAACGTCCTGACTTTC
TRBV5-1	.	TRBJ2-7	.	15	CASSFGDGREGEQYF	TGCGCCAGCAGCTTCGGGGACGGCCGAGAGGGCGAGCAGTACTTC
TRBV7-9	.	TRBJ2-2	.	18	CASSFSLGTYSNTGELFF	TGTGCCAGCAGCTTTAGCCTGGGGACATATTCGAACACCGGGGAGCTGTTTTTT
TRBV10-1	few	TRBJ2-1	.	14	CASSAGGGVHEQFF	TGCGCCAGCAGTGCTGGCGGGGGCGTCCATGAGCAGTTCTTC
TRBV5-1	many	TRBJ1-1	.	14	CASSLTGLNTEAFF	TGCGCCAGCAGCTTGACAGGGCTGAACACTGAAGCTTTCTTT
TRBV14	once	TRBJ1-2	.	19	CASSQVKSPDRRALYGYTF	TGTGCCAGCAGCCAAGTAAAATCTCCTGACAGGCGTGCACTCTATGGCTACACCTTC
TRBV7-2	many	TRBJ1-6	.	18	CASSLVAGGLRTDSPLHF	TGTGCCAGCAGCTTAGTCGCGGGGGGTCTTCGTACGGATTCACCCCTCCACTTT
TRBV7-3	.	TRBJ2-5	.	14	CASSPSGQQETQYF	TGTGCCAGCAGCCCCTCCGGACAGCAAGAGACCCAGTACTTC
TRBV7-3	.	TRBJ1-6	.	16	CASSLTAPGTNSPLHF	TGTGCCAGCAGCTTAACGGCCCCCGGGACTAATTCACCCCTCCACTTT
TRBV6-4	.	TRBJ1-2	.	14	CASTPEGGSGGYTF	TGTGCCAGCACACCTGAGGGGGGGAGTGGTGGCTACACCTTC
TRBV27	.	TRBJ1-1	.	15	CASSFGAGMNTEAFF	TGTGCCAGCAGTTTCGGGGCTGGGATGAACACTGAAGCTTTCTTT
TRBV5-5	.	TRBJ2-5	.	13	CASSRPSKETQYF	TGTGCCAGCAGCCGGCCGAGCAAAGAGACCCAGTACTTC
TRBV4-2	.	TRBJ2-1	TRBD2	16	CASSQGLGGSYNEQFF	TGTGCCAGCAGCCAAGGTTTGGGGGGGTCCTACAATGAGCAGTTCTTC
TRBV6-5	.	TRBJ2-1	TRBD1	15	CASSIDRGSYNEQFF	TGTGCCAGCAGCATCGACAGGGGGTCCTACAATGAGCAGTTCTTC
TRBV7-9	.	TRBJ1-6	.	13	CASSFESNEPLHF	TGTGCCAGCAGCTTCGAGAGCAACGAACCCCTCCACTTT
TRBV28	.	TRBJ2-7	TRBD2	14	CASSRAGGNYEQYF	TGTGCCAGCAGTCGAGCGGGGGGGAACTACGAGCAGTACTTC
TRBV28	few	TRBJ1-4	TRBD1	13	CASRGTQQGKLFF	TGTGCCAGCCGGGGGACCCAACAGGGGAAACTGTTTTTT
TRBV18	once	TRBJ2-3	TRBD2	18	CASSPLREAGVGTDTQYF	TGTGCCAGCTCACCACTTCGAGAGGCGGGAGTAGGCACAGATACGCAGTATTTT
TRBV5-1	.	TRBJ1-3	.	15	CASSLRGDSGNTIYF	TGCGCCAGCAGCTTAAGGGGTGATTCTGGAAACACCATATATTTT